The sequence of this T cell receptor beta chain was determined in a study of blood T cell repertoires in COVID-19 (dated by TCRdb to 2018 to 2021). In terms of the full investigation: The collaborator samples originated in the United States, Italy and Spain and spanned the acute and convalescent phases of COVID-19. Samples came from the ongoing ImmuneRACE study (first 160 participants) plus 1,254 subjects from 6 global collaborators. Subjects who had been exposed to COVID-19, were actively infected with it, or had recovered from it provided the deeply sampled blood TCRbeta repertoires that made up the dataset. Nearly every sample came with metadata listing a de-identified subject ID, COVID-19 status, age in years and sex. Where available, HLA class I and class II types were taken from metadata supplied by the sample provider and were not determined by assay-based typing. The repertoires were released in a freely available public database meant as a resource for research on the immune response to SARS-CoV-2. The material from the prospective study consisted of cDNA or gDNA derived from T cells, B-cell-depleted T cells, or PBMCs. On the study overall, not on this receptor specifically: Clinical and demographic metadata were provided uncurated, with the amount varying by source and participant.

For this chain, trimming is 5 bases at the V end and 0 bases at the J end, and the number of junction bases without a gene match is 12. Sequences LNHDA (CDR1) and SQIVND (CDR2) are obtained from the germline V gene (reference sequence). From the cysteine through the phenylalanine, the CDR3 covers 17 amino acids. Kept here is only the CDR3 DNA, which spans 51 bases and is read in frame from base 1. TCRbeta CDR3 regions were amplified from genomic DNA by means of the immunoSEQ Assay, a bias-controlled multiplex PCR. For the original study's pipeline: Within the assay, amplification of reference gene primers was used to estimate how many nucleated cells each sample contained. To quantify the absolute abundance of each unique TCRbeta CDR3 rearrangement, sequence reads were collapsed and filtered. Productive Simpson clonality was computed per sample as the square root of Simpson's diversity index over productive rearrangements. TCRdb carries this immuneACCESS record with in-frame sequences only. Its versions omit some clonotypes, under half of them owing to an unresolved V gene in the studies checked, with the rest unexplained. That table furnishes V, J and clone size, whereas the DNA furnished D and trimming. A total of about 200,000 clones appear in this sample, 83% of them only once. About 4.8% of the sample lies in the top ten.

This clone was counted only a few times. No cognate antigen has been identified for it. No much larger clone exists at a distance of one base, and base qualities are not known. In the prospective study, participants were roughly 18 to 90 years old, resided in 24 geographic areas of the United States, and were enrolled through a virtual design. In the prospective study, participants were assigned to cohorts based on the clinical history participants reported in a screening survey and a study questionnaire. A participant counted as exposed if, within 2 weeks of entering the study, that participant had been in contact with someone who had a PCR-confirmed or clinician-diagnosed COVID-19 case. Each participant in the prospective study had whole blood, serum and a nasopharyngeal or oropharyngeal swab collected by mobile phlebotomists. Prospective study participants could optionally give additional blood draws and questionnaires over an approximately two-month period. Before DNA extraction, prospective study blood samples were shipped either frozen or at room temperature.

The sample comprised PBMCs or T cells enriched from blood (not recorded which). The clonotype originates from a woman aged 45-65 years who had been exposed to COVID-19. The rearrangement joined TRBV19 to TRBJ2-7; 8 central bases correspond to TRBD2. CDR3 loop: CASSPTGAGGASYEQYF. Read as DNA, the sequence is TGTGCCAGTAGTCCGACGGGTGCGGGGGGCGCCTCCTACGAGCAGTACTTC.